These 20 T cell receptor beta chains originate from one sample sequenced in a study of somatic mutations in cytotoxic T cells in rheumatoid arthritis (dated by TCRdb to 2016 to 2017). The library was built by means of the immunoSEQ multiplex PCR assay. Held by TCRdb, this immuneACCESS table contains in-frame sequences only and omits some clones. Under half of the omission traces to an unresolved V gene where checked; the cause of the rest is unknown. The sample table shows 9,500 to 15,000 clones, and over 80% are seen once. In total, the top ten clones hold about 14% of the sample. The material sequenced was CD8+ T cells sorted from blood. These receptors were taken from a woman aged 55-75 years in good health.

The genes are TRBV28 and TRBJ2-7; the match to TRBD2 covers 7 bases. V dropped 4 bases and J dropped 4; count of bases not matched to a gene: 4. The CDR3 runs 13 residues. In germline, CDR1 is MDHEN, CDR2 SYDVKM. This CDR3 is CASSSRTSYEQYV. The DNA of the CDR3 is TGTGCCAGCAGTTCCCGGACTAGTTACGAGCAGTACGTC.

This sequence joins TRBV30 and TRBJ2-1; 7 nucleotides match TRBD2. This CDR3 comprises 14 residues. Germline lookup yields CDR1 GTSNPN and CDR2 SVGIG (reference sequence). Trimming at V came to 5 bases and at J to 4 bases, leaving 8 bases not matched to a gene. This CDR3 is CAWGSGRGYNEQFF. The CDR3 coding sequence is TGTGCCTGGGGGTCAGGGAGGGGTTACAATGAGCAGTTCTTC.

The chain couples TRBV2 to TRBJ2-1; weak D call: TRBD1 (5 bases). V lost 1 base to trimming and J lost 7 bases, with 17 bases between them. The CDR3 covers 16 residues. CDR1 is SNHLY, CDR2 FYNNEI, per germline. The CDR3 is CASSEGTWGAENEQFF. CDR3 nucleotides: TGTGCCAGCAGTGAAGGTACGTGGGGCGCTGAGAATGAGCAGTTCTTC.

The chain uses TRBV7-8 and TRBJ2-2; a weak D match, TRBD1 (6 bases). V was shortened by 2 bases and J by 4 bases, with 11 bases between the two germline ends. CDR1 is SGHVS, CDR2 FQNEAQ, per germline. The CDR3 consists of 15 residues. DNA of the CDR3: TGTGCCAGCAGCTTATACCAGGGGCCCACCGGGGAGCTGTTTTTT. It is translated as CASSLYQGPTGELFF.

The rearrangement joins TRBV2 to TRBJ2-7, with a possible D match to TRBD2 (5 bases). V lost 6 bases, J lost 3 bases, and 12 bases lay in between. CDR3 length equals 13 residues. CDR1 is SNHLY and CDR2 is FYNNEI in the germline V gene. CDR3 amino acids: CASRWTEDYEQYF. The CDR3 region has the DNA TGTGCCAGCAGGTGGACTGAAGACTACGAGCAGTACTTC.

The chain uses TRBV2 and TRBJ2-7, with TRBD2 matching 8 bases. The length of the CDR3 is 15 residues. CDR1 and CDR2 from the germline V gene are SNHLY and FYNNEI. Trimming took 5 bases from V and 2 from J; bases not matched to a gene: 8. CDR3 DNA sequence: TGTGCCAGCAGTCACCCGGGACTAGGAGCCTACGAGCAGTACTTC. It specifies CASSHPGLGAYEQYF.

V gene TRBV28 combines with J gene TRBJ1-3; a possible D gene is TRBD1 (6 bases). Between the trimmed V and J ends, which lost 6 bases and 4 bases, there was a span of 13 bases. The length of the CDR3 is 14 residues. Germline CDR1 is MDHEN and CDR2 is SYDVKM. This CDR3 is CASSITGLGNTIYF. The CDR3 region has the DNA TGTGCCAGCAGCATTACAGGGTTGGGAAACACCATATATTTT.

This clone was picked up a small number of times. The chain uses TRBV7-9 and TRBJ2-5; tentatively, D is TRBD1 (5 bases). CDR1 SEHNR and CDR2 FQNEAQ come from the germline V gene (reference sequence). V was trimmed by 3 bases and J by 2 bases, leaving 10 bases between them. The CDR3 is made up of 14 amino acids. The CDR3 DNA sequence: TGTGCCAGCAGCTTGTCAGGGCGGCAAGAGACCCAGTACTTC. Translation gives CASSLSGRQETQYF.

This chain uses TRBV19 with TRBJ1-2, with D unclear. The CDR3 totals 13 residues. Germline CDR1 is LNHDA and CDR2 is SQIVND (reference sequence). Trimming stripped 8 bases from V and 0 bases from J, with 10 bases between. The CDR3 region is CASSLRANYGYTF. The CDR3 coding sequence is TGTGCCAGTTCGTTGAGGGCTAACTATGGCTACACCTTC.

This chain joins TRBV9 and TRBJ2-1, with 8 bases matching TRBD2. Germline V lookup: CDR1 SGDLS, CDR2 YYNGEE. The trim removed 0 bases at V and 5 bases at J, leaving 10 bases unmatched. CDR3 length equals 17 residues. CDR3 bases: TGTGCCAGCAGCGTAGGGACGGGGGGGCCCTGGGACAATGAGCAGTTCTTC. It yields the protein CASSVGTGGPWDNEQFF.

The CDR3 DNA reads as TGTGCCAGCAAGCAGGGCCTTAACTACGAGCAGTACTTC. It is translated as CASKQGLNYEQYF. V is TRBV7-9 and J is TRBJ2-7, with D possibly TRBD1 on 5 matching bases. The V end lost 7 bases, the J end lost 3 bases, and 13 bases lay between the germline ends. Germline V gene sequence: CDR1 SEHNR, CDR2 FQNEAQ (reference sequence). The CDR3 has 13 residues.

The chain couples TRBV28 to TRBJ1-5; D is uncertain. V was cut by 2 bases and J by 2 bases, with 13 bases left in between. The CDR3 totals 16 residues. Germline CDR1 reads MDHEN; CDR2 reads SYDVKM. The CDR3 DNA reads as TGTGCCAGCAGTTTAGGGCAGCCTATTGGCAATCAGCCCCAGCATTTT. This translates into CASSLGQPIGNQPQHF.

The rearrangement links TRBV5-1 to TRBJ1-4; 10 positions agree with TRBD1. CDR1 and CDR2 (germline): SGHRS, YFSETQ. Trimming at V came to 4 bases and at J to 0 bases, leaving 9 bases not matched to a gene. The CDR3 length is 18 residues. CDR3 coding DNA: TGCGCCAGCAGCGCGAGGGACAGGGGATTTGCAACTAATGAAAAACTGTTTTTT. Translated: CASSARDRGFATNEKLFF.

The chain is built from TRBV10-3 and TRBJ2-2; 7 nucleotides agree with TRBD1. CDR1 and CDR2 (germline): ENHRY, SYGVKD. The CDR3 consists of 14 residues. Unmatched junction bases numbered 2, after V lost 7 bases and J lost 0 bases. For the CDR3, the DNA is TGTGCCATCACCCAGGGGGCGAACACCGGGGAGCTGTTTTTT. Translated: CAITQGANTGELFF.

V and J are TRBV9 and TRBJ1-3; the D gene is possibly TRBD1 (6 bases). The CDR3 spans 15 residues. Trimming pared 2 bases from V and 0 bases from J, leaving 9 bases between. Per germline, CDR1 SGDLS and CDR2 YYNGEE. CDR3 in amino acids: CASSVGQTSGNTIYF. The CDR3 nucleotides read TGTGCCAGCAGCGTGGGACAAACCTCTGGAAACACCATATATTTT.

This clone appeared a few times. The rearrangement joins TRBV7-9 to TRBJ1-6; 7 bases fit TRBD1. With 0 bases clipped from V and 1 base from J, the junction kept 3 bases outside the gene matches. Germline V gene lookup returns CDR1 SEHNR and CDR2 FQNEAQ (reference sequence). CDR3 length: 17 residues. DNA of the CDR3: TGTGCCAGCAGCTTAGCCCAGGGACAGTCCTATAATTCACCCCTCCACTTT. Translated: CASSLAQGQSYNSPLHF.

The chain links TRBV4-1 to TRBJ2-7, with TRBD2 identical over 13 bases. The length of the CDR3 is 16 residues. The V and J ends lost 1 base and 2 bases, in that order; junction bases with no gene match: 2. From germline, CDR1 is MGHRA and CDR2 YSYEKL. The CDR3 loop is CASSQATSGGAYEQYF. CDR3 coding DNA: TGCGCCAGCAGCCAAGCCACTAGCGGGGGGGCCTACGAGCAGTACTTC.

This clone turned up a few times. The V call is TRBV28, the J call TRBJ1-3; D unclear. V lost 2 bases and J lost 0, with 5 bases in between. The CDR3 loop spans 14 amino acids. Germline assignment: CDR1 MDHEN and CDR2 SYDVKM. CDR3 DNA sequence: TGTGCCAGCAGTTTAGGGCACTCTGGAAACACCATATATTTT. This gives the protein CASSLGHSGNTIYF.

The rearrangement links TRBV9 to TRBJ2-1; 10 bases agree with TRBD2. CDR1 SGDLS and CDR2 YYNGEE come from the germline V gene. V dropped 0 bases and J dropped 5; count of bases not matched to a gene: 2. The CDR3 spans 15 residues. CDR3 amino acids: CASSVGAGGNNEQFF. The CDR3 coding sequence is TGTGCCAGCAGCGTAGGAGCGGGGGGGAACAATGAGCAGTTCTTC.

A few counts support this clone. Other DNA sequences in the sample encode the same CDR3. In DNA form, the CDR3 reads TGTGCCAGTACGGGGGGGCGTACAGATACGCAGTATTTT. Protein: CASTGGRTDTQYF. V is TRBV19 and J is TRBJ2-3; 8 nucleotides agree with TRBD2. Trimming cost V 7 bases and J 3 bases; bases outside gene matches: 3. Germline V gene data show CDR1 as LNHDA and CDR2 as SQIVND (reference sequence). The CDR3 totals 13 residues.